The clone carrying this TCR beta chain ranks as medium-sized (0.01 to 0.1%). Its antigen is as yet unknown. Patients were all untreated before their thyroid surgery. This specimen belongs to a study of metastatic and nonmetastatic thyroid tumors. Study-level findings and limits: When malignant thyroid tumors were compared with benign nodules, TCR beta diversity was reportedly significantly higher in the malignant tumors. This held in both blood and tumor samples.

In the authors' methods: The study took CDR3 differences across clinicopathological groups and made a distant-metastasis classifier for papillary thyroid cancer from them. TCRdb reanalyzed the PCR reads with MiXCR. What appears here as the V and J calls and clone size reflects TCRdb's work, not the paper's. This sample has more than 7,000 clones, with approximately 25% found just once. This TCR came from a female donor with papillary thyroid cancer or a benign thyroid nodule (not recorded which). Some clones in this sample may be carry-over from other donors' samples. The sequencing input was adjacent normal tissue.

CDR3 sequence reads: CSAITDTQYF. The CDR3 nucleotides read TGCAGTGCTATCACAGATACGCAGTATTTT. The chain combines TRBV20-1 with TRBJ2-3; D gene uncertain. With 4 bases removed from V and 2 bases from J, the gap between germline ends came to 1 base. Germline CDR1 and CDR2: DFQATT and SNEGSKA (reference sequence). CDR3 length: 10 amino acids.